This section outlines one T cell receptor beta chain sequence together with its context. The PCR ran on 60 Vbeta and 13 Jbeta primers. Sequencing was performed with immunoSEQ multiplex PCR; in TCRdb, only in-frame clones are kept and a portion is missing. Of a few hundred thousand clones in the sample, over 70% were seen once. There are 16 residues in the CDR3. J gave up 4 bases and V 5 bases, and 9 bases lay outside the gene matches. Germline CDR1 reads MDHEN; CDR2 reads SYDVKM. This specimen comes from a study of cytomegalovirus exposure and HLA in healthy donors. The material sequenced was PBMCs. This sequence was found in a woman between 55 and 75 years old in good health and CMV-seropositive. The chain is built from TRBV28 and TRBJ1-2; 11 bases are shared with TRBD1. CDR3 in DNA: TGTGCCAGCAGTCCAGAAGGACAGGGGGCCGCCTATGGCTACACCTTC. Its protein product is CASSPEGQGAAYGYTF.